Listed here are 31 T cell receptor beta chains from one sample, sequenced in a study of blood T cell repertoires in COVID-19. Sequenced by immunoSEQ multiplex PCR; TCRdb stores in-frame clones only, minus some. Of more than 45,000 clones in the sample, about 90% were seen once. Sequenced material: peripheral blood. These receptors all stem from a human donor with active COVID-19. The donor label of this sample is uncertain.

In regard to this clone: At one end, the junction sequence differs from germline, possibly due to a read error. The chain uses TRBV7-7 and TRBJ2-3; D uncertain. CDR1 and CDR2 (germline): SSHAT, FNYEAQ (reference sequence). The CDR3 has 15 residues. DNA of the CDR3: TGTGCTAGCAGCCGAGCACTAACTAGCACAGATACGCAGTATTTT. Translated: CASSRALTSTDTQYF.

The chain combines TRBV4-3 with TRBJ2-7; 11 nucleotides align to TRBD1. V was clipped by 1 base and J by 6 bases; unmatched bases: 2. The V gene's germline CDR1 is LGHNA and CDR2 YSLEER. The CDR3 length is 14 residues. The CDR3 DNA is TGCGCCAGCAGCCAAGGGGACAGGGGGAGCGAGCAGTACTTC. Translated, it gives CASSQGDRGSEQYF.

This clone has just one count. At one of its ends the junction is not consistent with the germline gene, which may arise from a read error. This rearrangement joins TRBV12-3 or TRBV12-4 to TRBJ2-1, with TRBD2 matching over 9 bases. The CDR3 is 11 residues long. In DNA, the CDR3 is TGTGCCAGCAGTGGGGGGGCTAGCGGGGTCTTC. Translation: CASSGGASGVF.

V and J are TRBV7-9 and TRBJ1-2; TRBD1 might be the D (6 bases). CDR3 length: 16 amino acids. Germline CDR1 and CDR2: SEHNR and FQNEAQ (reference sequence). V was clipped by 2 bases and J by 8 bases, with 21 bases between them. The CDR3 reads CASSLRSSGSGTGYTF. CDR3 nucleotide sequence: TGTGCCAGCAGCTTAAGGAGTTCTGGGTCGGGGACAGGCTACACCTTC. The full variable domain, completed using reference TRBV7-9 and TRBJ1-2, is DTGVSQNPRHKITKRGQNVTFRCDPISEHNRLYWYRQTLGQGPEFLTYFQNEAQLEKSRLLSDRFSAERPKGSFSTLEIQRTEQGDSAMYLCASSLRSSGSGTGYTFGSGTRLTVV.

This chain connects TRBV27 to TRBJ1-5; the match to TRBD1 covers 10 bases. Trimming took 6 bases from V and 4 from J; bases not matched to a gene: 3. Germline values: CDR1 MNHEY, CDR2 SMNVEV (reference sequence). This CDR3 has 14 amino acids. CDR3 region: CASRGTGVNQPQHF. CDR3 bases: TGTGCCAGCAGGGGGACAGGGGTGAATCAGCCCCAGCATTTT.

The chain recombines TRBV11-2 with TRBJ2-2; D is ambiguous. Germline CDR1 SGHAT, CDR2 FQNNGV. V was shortened by 1 base and J by 5 bases, with 11 bases between the two germline ends. The CDR3 is made up of 15 amino acids. The chain's CDR3 is CASSLGGYSTGELFF. Written as DNA, the CDR3 is TGTGCCAGCAGCTTAGGCGGCTACTCGACCGGGGAGCTGTTTTTT.

The chain couples TRBV11-3 to TRBJ2-3, with D uncertain. The germline gives CDR1 SGHNT, CDR2 YENEEA. Trimming stripped 3 bases from V and 4 bases from J, with 5 bases between. CDR3 size: 12 residues. CDR3 sequence reads: CASSFDSDTQYF. As DNA, the CDR3 is TGTGCCAGCAGCTTCGACTCAGATACGCAGTATTTT. Based on the CDR3 plus reference TRBV11-3 and TRBJ2-3, the full variable domain is EAGVVQSPRYKIIEKKQPVAFWCNPISGHNTLYWYLQNLGQGPELLIRYENEEAVDDSQLPKDRFSAERLKGVDSTLKIQPAELGDSAVYLCASSFDSDTQYFGPGTRLTVL.

The chain uses TRBV7-6 and TRBJ2-5; 10 bases match TRBD1. Trimming removed 7 bases from V and 2 bases from J; junction bases left unmatched: 10. The germline V gene has CDR1 SGHVS and CDR2 FNYEAQ. The CDR3 covers 16 residues. The CDR3 DNA sequence: TGTGCCAGCAATCTTAGAGAGGACAGGGGGCAAGAGACCCAGTACTTC. Amino acids: CASNLREDRGQETQYF.

This chain links TRBV7-6 with TRBJ1-3; a weak D match, TRBD1 (5 bases). V was cut by 6 bases and J by 2 bases, with 26 bases left in between. This CDR3 comprises 19 residues. Germline V CDR1 and CDR2: SGHVS, FNYEAQ. Here the CDR3 reads CASSRSSSRGTDPGNTIYF. The CDR3 DNA is TGTGCCAGCAGTCGCTCTTCGAGTCGGGGGACTGACCCTGGAAACACCATATATTTT.

The chain links TRBV13 to TRBJ2-5, with a weak D call TRBD1 (5 bases). CDR3 size: 14 residues. Germline V gene data show CDR1 as PRHDT and CDR2 as FYEKMQ (reference sequence). Trimming removed 1 base from V and 2 bases from J, with 8 bases in between. In DNA form, the CDR3 reads TGTGCCAGCAGCTTAGAAGGGGTACAAGAGACCCAGTACTTC. This encodes CASSLEGVQETQYF.

This sequence joins TRBV9 and TRBJ1-1, with TRBD1 identical over 7 bases. The CDR3 consists of 15 residues. From germline, CDR1 is SGDLS and CDR2 YYNGEE. V was pared by 1 base and J by 2 bases, with 5 bases of the junction left unmatched. CDR3 loop: CASSVRTGFNTEAFF. The CDR3 DNA sequence: TGTGCCAGCAGCGTACGGACAGGCTTTAACACTGAAGCTTTCTTT.

The rearrangement joins TRBV27 to TRBJ2-5; 7 positions match TRBD1. This CDR3 comprises 14 residues. Germline CDR1 reads MNHEY; CDR2 reads SMNVEV (reference sequence). The J segment lost 9 bases and the V segment lost 6 bases, leaving 13 bases of the junction unmatched. CDR3 region: CASSLNQGVGAQYF. CDR3 coding DNA: TGTGCCAGCAGCCTTAACCAGGGGGTTGGAGCCCAGTACTTC.

The sample holds one count of this clone. The rearrangement links TRBV5-6 to TRBJ2-5; D perhaps matches TRBD1 (6 bases). Looked up from germline, CDR1 is SGHDT and CDR2 is YYEEEE. The ends were cut back, 0 bases at V and 4 bases at J, with 22 bases in the middle. The length of the CDR3 is 18 residues. This CDR3 reads CASSLASGALFRGETQYF. The CDR3 region has the DNA TGTGCCAGCAGCTTGGCCTCAGGGGCCCTCTTTCGGGGAGAGACCCAGTACTTC.

This chain uses TRBV6-5 with TRBJ1-1, with D possibly matching TRBD1 (5 bases). V was shortened by 5 bases and J by 10 bases, with 17 bases between the two germline ends. The germline CDR1 and CDR2 sequences are MNHEY and SVGAGI. The length of the CDR3 is 13 residues. In DNA form, the CDR3 reads TGTGCCAGCAGTACAACGATGGGGCGGGGAGCTTTCTTT. It codes for CASSTTMGRGAFF.

This clone showed up many times. The V and J genes are TRBV7-9 and TRBJ2-7; 7 bases fit TRBD2. Per germline, CDR1 SEHNR and CDR2 FQNEAQ (reference sequence). Trimming took 1 base from V and 0 from J; bases not matched to a gene: 3. The length of the CDR3 is 15 residues. The CDR3 reads CASSLGGGSSYEQYF. Here the CDR3 DNA reads TGTGCCAGCAGCTTAGGAGGCGGGAGCTCCTACGAGCAGTACTTC.

CDR3 region: CASSPLPAGQETQYF. The CDR3, as DNA: TGTGCCAGCTCACCACTACCAGCGGGGCAAGAGACCCAGTACTTC. This sequence joins TRBV18 and TRBJ2-5; 7 nucleotides line up with TRBD2. Losses at the gene ends were 1 base for V and 2 bases for J; bases not matched to a gene: 4. The germline gives CDR1 KGHSH, CDR2 LQKENI. This CDR3 contains 15 residues.

This rearrangement joins TRBV2 to TRBJ1-2, with D maybe TRBD1 (5 bases). The CDR3 runs 12 residues. Trimming shortened V by 6 bases and J by 4 bases, and 9 bases separated the two germline ends. Looked up from germline, CDR1 is SNHLY and CDR2 is FYNNEI. CDR3 loop: CASRPTVYGYTF. In nucleotides, the CDR3 is TGTGCCAGCAGGCCGACAGTCTATGGCTACACCTTC.

The chain couples TRBV24-1 to TRBJ2-2; tentative D call: TRBD1 (7 bases). This CDR3 region has 16 residues. V was shortened by 4 bases and J by 0 bases, with 11 bases between the two germline ends. In germline, CDR1 is KGHDR, CDR2 SFDVKD. CDR3 sequence: CATSDARGANTGELFF. In DNA form, the CDR3 reads TGTGCCACCAGTGACGCCAGGGGGGCGAACACCGGGGAGCTGTTTTTT.

V and J are TRBV6-5 and TRBJ2-1, with 12 bases matching TRBD2. With V trimmed by 5 bases and J by 6 bases, 5 bases remained unmatched. The CDR3 runs to 15 residues. Germline CDR1 and CDR2: MNHEY and SVGAGI. CDR3 DNA sequence: TGTGCCAGCAGTCCTAGCGGGGGGGTCGGCAATGAGCAGTTCTTC. It specifies CASSPSGGVGNEQFF.

The V gene is TRBV4-3, the J gene TRBJ1-4; D not resolved. Per germline, CDR1 LGHNA and CDR2 YSLEER. This CDR3 has 13 amino acids. With 3 bases removed from V and 8 bases from J, the gap between germline ends came to 10 bases. The CDR3 here is CASSQAGGEKLFF. As DNA, the CDR3 is TGCGCCAGCAGCCAGGCCGGAGGGGAAAAACTGTTTTTT.

V is TRBV5-1 and J is TRBJ2-4; D gene ambiguous. The CDR3 contains 15 residues. V lost 5 bases, J lost 0 bases, and 12 bases lay in between. Germline assignment: CDR1 SGHRS and CDR2 YFSETQ. The CDR3 sequence: CASSPLGAAKNIQYF. CDR3 coding DNA: TGCGCCAGCAGTCCCCTGGGCGCAGCCAAAAACATTCAGTACTTC. Full variable domain (outside the CDR3, taken from reference TRBV5-1 and TRBJ2-4): KAGVTQTPRYLIKTRGQQVTLSCSPISGHRSVSWYQQTPGQGLQFLFEYFSETQRNKGNFPGRFSGRQFSNSRSEMNVSTLELGDSALYLCASSPLGAAKNIQYFGAGTRLSVL.

The gene calls are TRBV19 and TRBJ1-3, with a weak D call TRBD1 (5 bases). The length of the CDR3 is 14 residues. CDR1 is LNHDA and CDR2 is SQIVND in the germline V gene (reference sequence). V shed 5 bases and J shed 2 bases, with 10 bases lying between them. The CDR3 nucleotides are TGTGCCAGTAGTGAACCAGGGCCTGGAAACACCATATATTTT. It is translated as CASSEPGPGNTIYF.

The chain is built from TRBV16 and TRBJ2-3; weak D call: TRBD1 (5 bases). Germline V CDR1 and CDR2: KGHSY, FQNENV. The CDR3 has 15 amino acids. Between the trimmed V and J ends, which lost 0 bases and 6 bases, there was a span of 13 bases. The CDR3, as DNA: TGTGCCAGCAGCCAATCGCCCCGACAGTTCGATACGCAGTATTTT. It encodes CASSQSPRQFDTQYF.

V gene TRBV19 combines with J gene TRBJ2-2, with 8 bases that match TRBD1. Unmatched junction bases numbered 6, after V lost 1 base and J lost 5 bases. The CDR3 is 16 residues long. Germline assignment: CDR1 LNHDA and CDR2 SQIVND (reference sequence). Written as DNA, the CDR3 is TGTGCCAGTAGTATAGGACAGGGGATGGGTACCGGGGAGCTGTTTTTT. Encoded protein: CASSIGQGMGTGELFF.

V and J are TRBV29-1 and TRBJ2-3; no reliable D call. Trimming cost V 6 bases and J 0 bases, with 10 bases left between them. This CDR3 has 13 residues. Germline V gene data show CDR1 as SQVTM and CDR2 as ANQGSEA. DNA for the CDR3: TGCAGCGTAGTTTCGACTAGCACAGATACGCAGTATTTT. It codes for CSVVSTSTDTQYF.

Only a few counts were recorded for this clone. The J gene is TRBJ1-2, the V gene TRBV6-6, with TRBD1 identical over 9 bases. The CDR3 sequence is 15 residues long. Germline lookup yields CDR1 MNHNY and CDR2 SVGAGI (reference sequence). V shed 4 bases, J shed 1 base, and the junction held 4 bases outside the gene matches. CDR3 sequence: CASSSRTGDNYGYTF. The CDR3 DNA sequence: TGTGCCAGCAGTTCTAGGACAGGGGATAACTATGGCTACACCTTC.

The chain carries TRBV15 and TRBJ2-7; unclear D gene. V lost 3 bases to trimming and J lost 3 bases, with 12 bases between them. The CDR3 sequence is 14 residues long. Germline CDR1 reads LNHNV; CDR2 reads YYDKDF (reference sequence). The CDR3 loop reads CATSSLDGYYEQYF. The CDR3 DNA sequence: TGTGCCACCAGCAGCCTCGACGGGTACTACGAGCAGTACTTC.

The V gene is TRBV19, the J gene TRBJ2-1; TRBD2 matches 10 bases. CDR3 length: 17 amino acids. V shed 0 bases, J shed 6 bases, and the junction held 8 bases outside the gene matches. Germline V lookup: CDR1 LNHDA, CDR2 SQIVND (reference sequence). CDR3 nucleotide sequence: TGTGCCAGTAGTATAGACCTCGCCAGCGGGGGGGTCAATGAGCAGTTCTTC. This gives the protein CASSIDLASGGVNEQFF.

The chain combines TRBV7-8 with TRBJ1-2; 11 bases are a match to TRBD1. Germline V CDR1 and CDR2: SGHVS, FQNEAQ. The CDR3 consists of 16 residues. The V segment lost 6 bases and the J segment 3 bases; nucleotides outside the gene matches: 9. The CDR3: CASRPAGGQGDYGYTF. CDR3 DNA: TGTGCCAGCAGACCAGCGGGGGGACAGGGGGACTATGGCTACACCTTC.

The chain joins TRBV6-2 or TRBV6-3 to TRBJ2-1; D is unresolved. CDR1 MNHEY and CDR2 SVGEGT come from the germline V gene. V shed 5 bases and J shed 2 bases, with 4 bases lying between them. The CDR3 length is 12 residues. The DNA for the CDR3 is TGTGCCAGCAGTACTACCTACAATGAGCAGTTCTTC. This sequence encodes CASSTTYNEQFF.

The V and J genes are TRBV5-4 and TRBJ2-1; tentative D call: TRBD2 (7 bases). V lost 2 bases to trimming and J lost 4 bases, with 13 bases between them. CDR3 length equals 15 residues. CDR1 and CDR2 from the germline V gene are SGHNT and YYREEE (reference sequence). The CDR3 nucleotides are TGTGCCAGCAGCTTAGAGGGGGGGGCATACAATGAGCAGTTCTTC. This translates into CASSLEGGAYNEQFF.